This TCR beta chain is from a study of T cell repertoires in cytomegalovirus infection. Study-wide background: Signatures in public TCR beta sequences pointed to both CMV infection and matching HLA type. Overall study results and limits: Dominating the ex vivo response were HLA-C-restricted CMV-specific TCR beta clonotypes. CMV carriers with the relevant HLA were identified by cumulative public TCR beta family frequency.

J lost 5 bases, V lost 4 bases, and 11 bases had no gene match. CDR1 is MGHRA and CDR2 is YSYEKL in the germline V gene. The CDR3 spans 15 residues. In TCRdb, the reads were re-called with MiXCR into one record per CDR3 protein. The repertoire holds 450,000 to 550,000 distinct CDR3 sequences, approximately 15% seen once, with more than 20% in the top ten. Note on this clonotype: The antigen is unknown.

The chain recombines TRBV4-1 with TRBJ2-7; 7 bases map to TRBD1. The sequence was collected from a human donor in good health (CMV status not recorded). Some clones in this sample may be carry-over from other donors' samples. The sample was CD8+ T cells from PBMCs. This CDR3 is CASSPRDSSGDEQYF. CDR3 nucleotide sequence: TGCGCCAGCAGCCCCCGGGACAGTTCGGGTGACGAGCAGTACTTC.